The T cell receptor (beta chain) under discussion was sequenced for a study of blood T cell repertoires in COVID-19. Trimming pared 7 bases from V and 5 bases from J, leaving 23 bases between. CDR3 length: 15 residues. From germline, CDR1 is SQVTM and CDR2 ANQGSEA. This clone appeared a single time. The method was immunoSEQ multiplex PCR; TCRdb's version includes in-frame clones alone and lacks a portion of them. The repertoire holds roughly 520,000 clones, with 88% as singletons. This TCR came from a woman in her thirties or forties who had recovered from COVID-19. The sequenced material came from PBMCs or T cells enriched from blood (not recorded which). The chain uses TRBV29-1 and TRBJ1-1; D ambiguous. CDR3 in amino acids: CSAIIIYQWRTEAFF. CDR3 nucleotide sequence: TGCAGCGCAATCATAATATACCAATGGAGGACTGAAGCTTTCTTT.